A selection of T cell receptor beta chains follows, all from one sample in a study of T cell responses to AZD1222 COVID-19 vaccine. Sequencing used immunoSEQ multiplex PCR; TCRdb keeps in-frame clones, though not all of them. The repertoire holds roughly 120,000 clones, about 80% seen once, with about 9% in the top ten. The sample was peripheral blood, taken on day 0 of AZD1222 vaccination. The receptor source for this set is an adult in good health. CDR3s include the opening cysteine and the closing phenylalanine or tryptophan. D genes are given only for firm matches. Rows give clone size only sometimes, using once, few, many, or a class for an expanded clone.

CDR3,DNA,D,J,size,V
CASMAGGGEQYF,TGTGCCAGCATGGCCGGGGGGGGCGAGCAGTACTTC,TRBD2,TRBJ2-7,-,TRBV27
CASSPGTGGFEQYF,TGTGCCAGCAGTCCCGGGACAGGGGGTTTCGAGCAGTACTTC,TRBD1,TRBJ2-7,-,TRBV3-1/TRBV3-2
CASSLSPGATNEKLFF,TGTGCCAGTAGTCTGTCGCCGGGGGCAACTAATGAAAAACTGTTTTTT,-,TRBJ1-4,-,TRBV19
CASSAIGLAGAGSYNEQFF,TGTGCCAGCAGCGCCATCGGACTAGCGGGAGCAGGCTCCTACAATGAGCAGTTCTTC,TRBD2,TRBJ2-1,once,TRBV3-1/TRBV3-2
CASSVLLGGKNIQYF,TGTGCCAGCAGCGTCCTATTAGGGGGCAAAAACATTCAGTACTTC,-,TRBJ2-4,-,TRBV28
CASSQEPPRDHTEAFF,TGTGCCAGCAGCCAAGAACCTCCTCGAGATCACACTGAAGCTTTCTTT,-,TRBJ1-1,-,TRBV3-1/TRBV3-2
CASSYSPAGPTDTQYF,TGTGCCAGCAGTTACTCGCCAGCTGGCCCCACAGATACGCAGTATTTT,-,TRBJ2-3,-,TRBV6-2/TRBV6-3
CASSLDGRSYEQYF,TGCGCCAGCAGCTTGGACGGCAGATCCTACGAGCAGTACTTC,-,TRBJ2-7,-,TRBV5-1
CASSYSPTRPYEQYF,TGTGCCAGCAGTTACTCTCCGACAAGGCCCTACGAGCAGTACTTC,-,TRBJ2-7,-,TRBV6-5
CASSYMGGGTEAFF,TGTGCCAGCAGTTACATGGGGGGTGGAACTGAAGCTTTCTTT,-,TRBJ1-1,-,TRBV6-5
CASSGQPNSPLHF,TGTGCCAGCAGCGGCCAGCCAAATTCACCCCTCCACTTT,-,TRBJ1-6,-,TRBV5-8
CASSNSHSGSQPQHF,TGTGCCAGTAGCAACAGTCACTCGGGGTCTCAGCCCCAGCATTTT,-,TRBJ1-5,-,TRBV19
CASSFGQHPDTQYF,TGCGCCAGCAGCTTCGGACAGCACCCAGATACGCAGTATTTT,-,TRBJ2-3,-,TRBV5-1
CASSLGGAGVPYEQYF,TGTGCCAGCAGCCTAGGGGGCGCGGGAGTCCCCTACGAGCAGTACTTC,-,TRBJ2-7,-,TRBV7-2
CASSLIAGDYNEQFF,TGCGCCAGCAGCTTGATAGCGGGGGACTACAATGAGCAGTTCTTC,TRBD2,TRBJ2-1,-,TRBV5-1
CASLLAGGPHEQFF,TGTGCCAGCCTACTAGCGGGAGGGCCCCATGAGCAGTTCTTC,TRBD2,TRBJ2-1,-,TRBV28
CASSLGQNTGELFF,TGCGCCAGCAGCCTTGGACAGAACACCGGGGAGCTGTTTTTT,-,TRBJ2-2,-,TRBV5-1
CASSPRGGAQYF,TGTGCCAGCAGCCCGCGGGGGGGGGCGCAGTATTTT,TRBD2,TRBJ2-3,-,TRBV13
CATGPSGRSSYEQYF,TGTGCCACCGGCCCCAGTGGAAGGAGCTCCTACGAGCAGTACTTC,-,TRBJ2-7,-,TRBV24-1
CASSLARVPTDTQYF,TGTGCCAGCAGTTTAGCAAGGGTCCCCACAGATACGCAGTATTTT,-,TRBJ2-3,-,TRBV28
CASSSGVRETQYF,TGTGCCAGCAGCTCTGGAGTGAGGGAGACCCAGTACTTC,-,TRBJ2-5,-,TRBV11-3
CASSRGLGNIQYF,TGTGCCAGCAGCAGGGGTCTAGGAAACATTCAGTACTTC,-,TRBJ2-4,-,TRBV5-8
CASSEAPPRSSGYNEQFF,TGTGCCAGCAGTGAAGCCCCTCCCAGGTCTAGCGGCTACAATGAGCAGTTCTTC,TRBD2,TRBJ2-1,-,TRBV2
CASSPPGGGATDTQYF,TGTGCCAGCAGCCCCCCGGGGGGGGGAGCCACAGATACGCAGTATTTT,TRBD2,TRBJ2-3,-,TRBV7-2
CASSRAQNIQYF,TGTGCCAGCAGTCGGGCCCAAAACATTCAGTACTTC,-,TRBJ2-4,-,TRBV6-2/TRBV6-3
CASSLGTGTALGNTEAFF,TGTGCCAGCTCACTAGGTACCGGGACAGCTTTGGGGAACACTGAAGCTTTCTTT,TRBD1,TRBJ1-1,-,TRBV18
CASSQVQGRQPQHF,TGTGCCAGCAGCCAAGTGCAGGGGCGACAGCCCCAGCATTTT,-,TRBJ1-5,-,TRBV3-1/TRBV3-2
CASSSGPQGLAGGGEQFF,TGCGCCAGCAGCTCAGGGCCGCAGGGACTAGCGGGGGGTGGTGAGCAGTTCTTC,TRBD2,TRBJ2-1,-,TRBV5-1
CASSIYPYTEAFF,TGTGCCAGTAGTATATACCCTTACACTGAAGCTTTCTTT,-,TRBJ1-1,-,TRBV19
CASSVGEIAGATYNEQFF,TGTGCCAGCAGCGTAGGCGAGATAGCGGGAGCGACCTACAATGAGCAGTTCTTC,TRBD2,TRBJ2-1,-,TRBV9
CASSFAVGAYEQYF,TGTGCCAGCAGTTTTGCAGTTGGCGCCTACGAGCAGTACTTC,-,TRBJ2-7,-,TRBV28
CASSQEGLGSQPQHF,TGCGCCAGCAGCCAAGAGGGACTAGGGAGTCAGCCCCAGCATTTT,-,TRBJ1-5,-,TRBV4-3
CASSSDSTYNSPLHF,TGTGCCAGCAGTTCGGACAGTACCTATAATTCACCCCTCCACTTT,-,TRBJ1-6,-,TRBV28